The present T cell receptor beta chain was sequenced within a study of identical twins. V was cut by 7 bases and J by 4 bases, with 11 bases left in between. CDR1 is SGHRS and CDR2 is YFSETQ in the germline V gene. The CDR3 consists of 12 residues. MiXCR was run by TCRdb on the 5' RACE reads, yielding one entry per CDR3 protein. There are 400,000 to 500,000 distinct CDR3 sequences in the sample; 14% occur only once, and 0.8% to 1% lies in the top ten. Another study also made use of these data, one on yellow fever vaccine responses in identical twins.

This chain links TRBV5-1 with TRBJ1-2; D is unclear. The origin of this receptor is a woman under 30 in good health. The sequenced sample consisted of CD4+ T cells sorted from blood. DNA for the CDR3: TGCGCCAGCGCCTATGCAGGCTATGGCTACACCTTC. Translated: CASAYAGYGYTF.